Sequencing of this T cell receptor beta chain was carried out in a study of T cells in Graves' hyperthyroidism and ophthalmopathy. Uncontrolled infection, other autoimmune disease, pregnancy or lactation barred patients from enrollment. Thyroid ultrasound and orbital computed tomography, with clinical symptoms and serum thyroxine and TRAb, informed diagnoses. Whole-study findings and limits: Ophthalmopathy cases were set apart from stable hyperthyroidism by a 13 V-J model.

RNA transcripts served as the template for amplifying TCR beta CDR3 regions. A set of HTBI primers served as the primers for a first-round RT-PCR of the TCR CDR3. Via MiXCR, TCRdb re-called the multiplex PCR reads, giving one row per CDR3 protein. Among 600,000 to 650,000 distinct CDR3 sequences listed, about a fifth were seen once. This clonotype was observed a few times. As yet, its antigen is unknown. The source material was blood. This clonotype was obtained from a man aged 25-40 years with Graves' ophthalmopathy.

The CDR3 bases are TGTGCCAGCAGCGGACAGGGGATCGAGGGGACCCTCCACTTT. This codes for CASSGQGIEGTLHF. The chain is built from TRBV9 and TRBJ1-6; 8 positions agree with TRBD1. Trimming cost V 3 bases and J 14 bases; bases outside gene matches: 10. CDR3 length equals 14 residues. Germline CDR1 is SGDLS and CDR2 is YYNGEE.